This TCR beta chain was retrieved from a study of blood T cells in healthy people across ages. Looked up from germline, CDR1 is KGHDR and CDR2 is SFDVKD. The CDR3 spans 11 residues. Using a J-beta primer mix together with a sample-barcoded 5' primer, a second PCR was run for about 7 to 12 cycles. Using its own MiXCR run on the 5' RACE reads, TCRdb lists one record per CDR3 protein. In the table there are about 1,600,000 distinct CDR3 sequences, about 40% of which are singletons. Donors gave approximately 9.9 milliliters of peripheral blood apiece. The receptor was isolated from a young woman in good health. The sequenced sample was blood. This rearrangement joins TRBV24-1 to TRBJ2-7, with 7 bases aligning to TRBD2. The J call may be mistaken, given a closer DNA end match to TRBJ2-5. CDR3 bases: TGTGCCACCAGTGGGGAGGGGACCCAGTACTTC. It is translated as CATSGEGTQYF.